Listed below are T cell receptor beta chains from one sample, sequenced in a study of blood T cell repertoires in COVID-19. Sequencing used immunoSEQ multiplex PCR; TCRdb keeps in-frame clones, though not all of them. The table includes about 160,000 clones, roughly 87% detected once. Sample: PBMCs or T cells enriched from blood (not recorded which). These receptors were obtained from a woman aged 45 to 65 who had recovered from COVID-19. Both conserved end residues are part of each CDR3. A D gene is named only where the DNA matches it firmly. Not all rows give a size; the values are once, few, many and, for expanded clones, a class.

once,13,TRBV12-3/TRBV12-4,TRBJ1-2,TRBD1,TGTGCCAGCAGTTTGGGACAGGGTTACGGCTACACCTTC,CASSLGQGYGYTF
.,13,TRBV29-1,TRBJ2-7,TRBD1,TGCAGCGTTGAGGACAGGACCTCCTACGAGCAGTACTTC,CSVEDRTSYEQYF
.,15,TRBV30,TRBJ2-1,.,TGTGCCTGGAAGGGAGGAGAGTTCTCCTACAATGAGCAGTTCTTC,CAWKGGEFSYNEQFF
.,19,TRBV6-6,TRBJ1-3,TRBD1,TGTGCCAGCAGTCCAAAGGGACAGGGAAATATCAAAGCTGGAAACACCATATATTTT,CASSPKGQGNIKAGNTIYF
.,15,TRBV25-1,TRBJ2-5,TRBD2,TGTGCCAGCAGTGATCCGGGAGGGCCCCAAGAGACCCAGTACTTC,CASSDPGGPQETQYF
.,13,TRBV6-6,TRBJ2-2,TRBD1,TGTGCCAGCAGAAGACAGGGGACCGGGGAGCTGTTTTTT,CASRRQGTGELFF
.,14,TRBV6-2/TRBV6-3,TRBJ2-7,TRBD2,TGTGCCAGCACCCCCAGCGGGGGGCCCCACGAGCAGTACTTC,CASTPSGGPHEQYF
.,17,TRBV28,TRBJ2-5,TRBD1,TGTGCCAGCAGTTATAAGACAGGGGACAGTGGGCAAGAGACCCAGTACTTC,CASSYKTGDSGQETQYF
.,14,TRBV19,TRBJ2-5,TRBD1,TGTGCCAGTAGTACTGAGACAGGGGTGGAGACCCAGTACTTC,CASSTETGVETQYF
once,14,TRBV2,TRBJ2-5,TRBD2,TGTGCCAGCAGAGAGACTAGCGGGAAAGAGACCCAGTACTTC,CASRETSGKETQYF
.,13,TRBV7-2,TRBJ2-5,.,TGTGCCAGCAGCTCCGACCGAGGGGAGACCCAGTACTTC,CASSSDRGETQYF
once,15,TRBV19,TRBJ1-1,.,TGTGCCAGTATGAGGGACATAAAAGGTGACACTGAAGCTTTCTTT,CASMRDIKGDTEAFF
.,15,TRBV9,TRBJ2-3,.,TGTGCCAGCAGCGTCTCACTAGCAGGCGAAGATACGCAGTATTTT,CASSVSLAGEDTQYF